This T cell receptor beta chain originates from a study of blood T cell repertoires in COVID-19. Study summary: There were acute and convalescent COVID-19 samples, and they came from the United States, Italy and Spain. Sources were T cells, B-cell-depleted T cells, or PBMCs; the material itself was cDNA or gDNA.

Original processing notes: Reference gene primer amplification in the assay estimated nucleated cell counts. Profiled with immunoSEQ multiplex PCR; TCRdb holds only in-frame clones, not every one. V, J and clone size are taken as reported in that table, and D and trimming were inferred from the DNA itself. The sample includes 25,000 to 35,000 clones, more than 80% of them seen just once. Specimen: peripheral blood. This clonotype was obtained from a human donor in a cohort sampled during active COVID-19.

The CDR3 coding sequence is TGTGCCAGCAGGCGTAACGAGCAGTACTTC. It encodes CASRRNEQYF. The chain joins TRBV2 to TRBJ2-7; D not certain. Trimming took 6 bases from V and 5 from J, leaving 5 bases between them. Germline V gives CDR1 SNHLY, CDR2 FYNNEI. The CDR3 loop spans 10 amino acids.